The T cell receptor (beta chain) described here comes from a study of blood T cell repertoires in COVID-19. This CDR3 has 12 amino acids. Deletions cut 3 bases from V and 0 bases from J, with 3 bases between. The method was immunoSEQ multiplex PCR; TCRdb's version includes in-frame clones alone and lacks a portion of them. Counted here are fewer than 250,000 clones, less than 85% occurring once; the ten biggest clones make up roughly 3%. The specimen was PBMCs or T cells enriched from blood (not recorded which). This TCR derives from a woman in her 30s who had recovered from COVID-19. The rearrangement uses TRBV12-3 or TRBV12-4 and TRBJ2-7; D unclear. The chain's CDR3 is CASSFVSYEQYV. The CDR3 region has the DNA TGTGCCAGCAGTTTCGTCTCCTACGAGCAGTACGTC.